This TCR beta chain is drawn from a study of blood T cell repertoires in COVID-19. Study information: PBMCs, B-cell-depleted T cells, or T cells were the source of the cDNA or gDNA that made up the material.

Assay used: immunoSEQ multiplex PCR; TCRdb lists only in-frame clones, some missing. Seen here are around 37,000 clones, roughly 87% observed once, and the top ten hold around 1.8%. This CDR3 region has 16 residues. CDR1 is MDHEN and CDR2 is SYDVKM in the germline V gene. Deletions cut 6 bases from V and 3 bases from J, with 21 bases between. The source is a man over 45 with active or convalescent COVID-19. The chain has TRBV28 and TRBJ2-7; a weak D match, TRBD2 (5 bases). Input material: peripheral blood. CDR3 sequence: CASRNLPGKGSYEQYF. CDR3 nucleotide sequence: TGTGCCAGCAGAAACCTCCCGGGGAAGGGAAGCTACGAGCAGTACTTC.